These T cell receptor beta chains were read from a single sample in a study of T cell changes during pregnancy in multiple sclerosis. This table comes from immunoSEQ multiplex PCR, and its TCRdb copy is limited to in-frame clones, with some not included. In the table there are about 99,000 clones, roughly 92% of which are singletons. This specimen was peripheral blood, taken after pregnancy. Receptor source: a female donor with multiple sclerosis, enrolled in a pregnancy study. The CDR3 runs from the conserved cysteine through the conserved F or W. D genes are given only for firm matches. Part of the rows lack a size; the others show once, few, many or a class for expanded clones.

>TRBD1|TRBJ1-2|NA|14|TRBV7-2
TGTGCCAGCAGCTCAGTAACAGGGGGCGAGGGCTACACCTTC
CASSSVTGGEGYTF
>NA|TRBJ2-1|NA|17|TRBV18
TGTGCCAGCTCACCACCAAACGGCCAGCGGGTCAGGAATGAGCAGTTCTTC
CASSPPNGQRVRNEQFF
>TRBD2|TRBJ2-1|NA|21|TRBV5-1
TGCGCCAGCAGCTTGGTCCGGGGGGTCGGACTAGCGGGGAGCTCCTACAATGAGCAGTTCTTC
CASSLVRGVGLAGSSYNEQFF
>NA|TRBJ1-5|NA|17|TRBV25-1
TGTGCCAGCAAAGAACATAGCAATTTTTATAGCAATCAGCCCCAGCATTTT
CASKEHSNFYSNQPQHF
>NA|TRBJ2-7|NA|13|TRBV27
TGTGCCAGCAGTCGGGGGAAAGGCTACGAGCAGTACTTC
CASSRGKGYEQYF
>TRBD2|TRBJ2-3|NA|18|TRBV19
TGTGCCAGTAGTCCGTTATGGGAGGGCAGTCGGCGGACAGATACGCAGTATTTT
CASSPLWEGSRRTDTQYF
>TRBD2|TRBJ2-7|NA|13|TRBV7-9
TGTGCCAGCAGCCAAGCGGGGGCCGGCGAGCAGTACTTC
CASSQAGAGEQYF
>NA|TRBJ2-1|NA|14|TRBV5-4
TGTGCCAGCAGCTTGGGTACAGCGGTAAATGAGCAGTTCTTC
CASSLGTAVNEQFF
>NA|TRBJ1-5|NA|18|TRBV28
TGTGCCAGCAGTGTCGCGGACAGAGCTAGAGATAGCAATCAGCCCCAGCATTTT
CASSVADRARDSNQPQHF
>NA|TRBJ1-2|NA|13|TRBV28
TGTGCCAGCAGCATAAAAGGGGGAGAAGGCTACACCTTC
CASSIKGGEGYTF
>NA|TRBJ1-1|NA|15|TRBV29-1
TGCAGCTCTCAACCCTGGGGGGATATGAACACTGAAGCTTTCTTT
CSSQPWGDMNTEAFF
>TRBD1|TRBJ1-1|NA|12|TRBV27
TGTGCCAGCAGTCCGAGACAGGGTCGGGCTTTCTTT
CASSPRQGRAFF
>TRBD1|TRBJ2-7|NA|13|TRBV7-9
TGTGCCACATCGACAGGGGAAAGAGGCGAGCAGTACTTC
CATSTGERGEQYF
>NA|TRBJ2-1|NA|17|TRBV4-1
TGCGCCAGCAGCCACGAACAGGGGAGGCTAGCCTACAATGAGCAGTTCTTC
CASSHEQGRLAYNEQFF
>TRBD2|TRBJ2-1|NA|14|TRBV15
TGTGCCACCAGCAGGGGGGGACTACTCAATGAGCAGTTCTTC
CATSRGGLLNEQFF
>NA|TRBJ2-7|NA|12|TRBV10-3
TGTGCCATCAGTGATTTACAGGACGAGCAGTACTTC
CAISDLQDEQYF
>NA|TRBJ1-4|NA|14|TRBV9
TGTGCCAGCAGCGCCCGGGGAGAGGATGAAAAACTGTTTTTT
CASSARGEDEKLFF
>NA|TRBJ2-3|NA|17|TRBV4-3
TGCGCCAGCAGCCAAGCCCCTCCCGGGAGTGGGACAGATACGCAGTATTTT
CASSQAPPGSGTDTQYF
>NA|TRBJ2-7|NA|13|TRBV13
TGTGCCAGCAGCTTCCGCATTGAGGACGAGCAGTACTTC
CASSFRIEDEQYF
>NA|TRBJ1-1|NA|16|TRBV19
TGTGCCAGTAGTATTTGGGCCGGTATGGTGAACACTGAAGCTTTCTTT
CASSIWAGMVNTEAFF
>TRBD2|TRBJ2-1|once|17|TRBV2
TGTGCCAGCAGTGGGCTTGGTAGCGGGAGGGCTTTGAATGAGCAGTTCTTC
CASSGLGSGRALNEQFF
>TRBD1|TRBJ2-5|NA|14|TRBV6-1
TGTGCCAGCACCTTGGACAGGGGAAGAAAGACCCAGTACTTC
CASTLDRGRKTQYF
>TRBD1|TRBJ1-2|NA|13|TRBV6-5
TGTGCCAGCTCCCTTGACAGGGGTACTGGCTACACCTTC
CASSLDRGTGYTF
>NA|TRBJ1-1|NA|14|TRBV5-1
TGCGCCAGCAGCTTGGAATCGGGGGGCACTGAAGCTTTCTTT
CASSLESGGTEAFF
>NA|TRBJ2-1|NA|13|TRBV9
TGTGCCAGCACACCCGGGAACGACAATGAGCAGTTCTTC
CASTPGNDNEQFF
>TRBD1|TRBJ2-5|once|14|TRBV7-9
TGTGCCAGCAGCTTATCGTACAGGGGAAAGACCCAGTACTTC
CASSLSYRGKTQYF
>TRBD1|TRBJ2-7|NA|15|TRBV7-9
TGTGCCAGCAGCCCCGACAGGGGGCCCGCCTACGAGCAGTACTTC
CASSPDRGPAYEQYF
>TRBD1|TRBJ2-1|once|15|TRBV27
TGTGCCAGCAGTTTAGTAGGGGACAGGGTCAATGAGCAGTTCTTC
CASSLVGDRVNEQFF
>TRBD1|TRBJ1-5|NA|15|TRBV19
TGTGCCAGTAGTACGGTAGGGACAGTCAATCAGCCCCAGCATTTT
CASSTVGTVNQPQHF
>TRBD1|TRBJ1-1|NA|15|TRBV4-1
TGCGCCAGCAGCCCACCTACAGGGGGGAACACTGAAGCTTTCTTT
CASSPPTGGNTEAFF
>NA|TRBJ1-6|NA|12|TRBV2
TGTGCCAGCAGGCAGGGGAATTCACCCCTCCACTTT
CASRQGNSPLHF
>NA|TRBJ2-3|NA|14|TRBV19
TGTGCCAGTAGTACCCGGCAGGGGACAGATACGCAGTATTTT
CASSTRQGTDTQYF
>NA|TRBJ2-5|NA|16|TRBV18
TGTGCCAGCTCACCACTTGTAAGCGGACCTCAAGAGACCCAGTACTTC
CASSPLVSGPQETQYF
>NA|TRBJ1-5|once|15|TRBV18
TGTGCCAGCTCACCGGCAGCGGGGGGAGGTCAGCCCCAGCATTTT
CASSPAAGGGQPQHF
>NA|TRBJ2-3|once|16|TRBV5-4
TGTGCCAGCAGCTTGGCCGGCAGGGGAAGCACAGATACGCAGTATTTT
CASSLAGRGSTDTQYF
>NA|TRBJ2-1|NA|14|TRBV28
TGTGCCAGCAGTTCCGTCGCGGGACGGGGTGAGCAGTTCTTC
CASSSVAGRGEQFF
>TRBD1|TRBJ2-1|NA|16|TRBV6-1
TGTGCCAGCAGTGGAGGACAGGGGGTCTCTGGTGGTGAGCAGTTCTTC
CASSGGQGVSGGEQFF
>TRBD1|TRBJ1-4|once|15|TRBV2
TGTGCCAGCAGCCCCTTCGGACAGGGGGGTGAAAAACTGTTTTTT
CASSPFGQGGEKLFF
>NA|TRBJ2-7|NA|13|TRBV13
TGTGCCAGCGGGTGGACTCCCGGAGGCGAGCAGTACTTC
CASGWTPGGEQYF
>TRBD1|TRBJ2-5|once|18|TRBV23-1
TGCGCCAGCAGTCATTCCTTCGGACAGGGGGCAGGAGAGGAGACCCAGTACTTC
CASSHSFGQGAGEETQYF